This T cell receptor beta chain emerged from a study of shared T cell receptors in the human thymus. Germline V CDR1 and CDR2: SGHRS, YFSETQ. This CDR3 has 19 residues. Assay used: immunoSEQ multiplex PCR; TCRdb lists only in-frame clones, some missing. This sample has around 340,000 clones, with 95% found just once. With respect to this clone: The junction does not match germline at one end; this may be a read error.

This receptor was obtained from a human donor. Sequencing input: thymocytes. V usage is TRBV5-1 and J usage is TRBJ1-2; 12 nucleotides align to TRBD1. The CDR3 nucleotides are TGCGCCAGCAGCCAATTGGAACAGGGACAGGGGGCAGCTAACTGTGGCTACACCTTC. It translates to CASSQLEQGQGAANCGYTF.